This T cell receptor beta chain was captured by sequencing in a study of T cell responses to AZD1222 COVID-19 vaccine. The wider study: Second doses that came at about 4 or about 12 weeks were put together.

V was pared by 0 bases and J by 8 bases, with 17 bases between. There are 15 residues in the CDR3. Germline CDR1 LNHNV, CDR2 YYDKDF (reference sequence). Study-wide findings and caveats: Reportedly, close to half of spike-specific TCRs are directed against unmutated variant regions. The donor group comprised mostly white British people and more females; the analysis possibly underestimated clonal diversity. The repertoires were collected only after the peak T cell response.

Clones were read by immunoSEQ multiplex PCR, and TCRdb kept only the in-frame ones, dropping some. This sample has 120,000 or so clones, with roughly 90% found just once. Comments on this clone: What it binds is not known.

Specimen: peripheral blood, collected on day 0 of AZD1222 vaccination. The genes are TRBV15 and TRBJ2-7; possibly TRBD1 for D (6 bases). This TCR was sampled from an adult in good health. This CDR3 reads CATSRDRTGSLQQYF. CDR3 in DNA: TGTGCCACCAGCAGAGATCGCACAGGGTCCCTCCAGCAGTACTTC. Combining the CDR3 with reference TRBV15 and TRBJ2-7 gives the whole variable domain DAMVIQNPRYQVTQFGKPVTLSCSQTLNHNVMYWYQQKSSQAPKLLFHYYDKDFNNEADTPDNFQSRRPNTSFCFLDIRSPGLGDTAMYLCATSRDRTGSLQQYFGPGTRLTVT.